These T cell receptor beta chains were read from a single sample in a study of CD8 T cells in ankylosing spondylitis. Via MiXCR, TCRdb re-called the 5' RACE reads, giving one row per CDR3 protein. The table has over 150,000 distinct CDR3 sequences, around a sixth seen once. Sequencing used blood, either unsorted or a sorted T cell fraction (not recorded which). These receptors all stem from a male donor aged 10 to 30 with ankylosing spondylitis or in good health (not recorded which). Each CDR3 is given with its conserved first and last residue. A D gene is named only where the DNA matches it firmly. Size tells how often a clone was seen (once, few, many) or the class of an expanded clone, and some rows leave it out.

TRBD2	TRBV5-1	many	TRBJ2-1	CASSTLGAGGPAEQFF	TGCGCCAGCAGCACCTTAGGGGCGGGAGGGCCGGCTGAGCAGTTCTTC
.	TRBV20-1	many	TRBJ2-7	CSAILQAYEQYF	TGCAGTGCTATTCTTCAGGCGTATGAGCAGTACTTC
TRBD1	TRBV7-2	once	TRBJ1-5	CASTPGQLNQPQHF	TGTGCCAGCACACCGGGACAGTTAAATCAGCCCCAGCATTTT
TRBD1	TRBV6-5	many	TRBJ2-4	CASSYMGQGLHF	TGTGCCAGCAGTTACATGGGACAGGGCTTACACTTC
.	TRBV11-2	many	TRBJ2-5	CASSLEFQETQYF	TGTGCCAGCAGCTTAGAATTTCAAGAGACCCAGTACTTC
.	TRBV12-3/TRBV12-4	many	TRBJ2-1	CASNQGAEREQFF	TGTGCCAGCAATCAAGGGGCGGAGCGGGAGCAGTTCTTC
TRBD1	TRBV7-9	.	TRBJ2-1	CASSLVGTGARNEQFF	TGTGCCAGCAGCTTAGTTGGGACAGGGGCGCGGAATGAGCAGTTCTTC
TRBD1	TRBV24-1	many	TRBJ2-7	CATSDPGQGAYEQYF	TGTGCCACCAGTGATCCGGGACAGGGGGCCTACGAGCAGTACTTC
TRBD2	TRBV11-2	.	TRBJ2-1	CASSPRAGGGSSYNEQFF	TGTGCCAGCAGCCCACGGGCGGGAGGGGGCAGCTCCTACAATGAGCAGTTCTTC
.	TRBV11-2	.	TRBJ2-3	CASSLGFSTSNTQYF	TGTGCCAGCAGCTTAGGGTTCTCAACGTCGAATACGCAGTATTTT
TRBD2	TRBV20-1	many	TRBJ2-1	CSANGLAGGPGYNEQFF	TGCAGTGCTAATGGACTAGCGGGAGGGCCGGGATACAATGAGCAGTTCTTC
TRBD1	TRBV12-3/TRBV12-4	many	TRBJ1-5	CAVRDRGLGQPQHF	TGTGCCGTGCGGGACAGGGGTTTGGGTCAGCCCCAGCATTTT
.	TRBV6-5	many	TRBJ2-5	CASSYSPGTGETQYF	TGTGCCAGCAGTTACTCACCGGGAACAGGAGAGACCCAGTACTTC
.	TRBV29-1	few	TRBJ2-1	CSVESQSDEQFF	TGCAGCGTTGAATCGCAGTCGGATGAGCAGTTCTTC
.	TRBV7-2	.	TRBJ1-5	CASSLLGGHPQHF	TGTGCCAGCAGCTTATTGGGGGGGCATCCCCAGCATTTT
.	TRBV12-5	many	TRBJ2-2	CASGLGPSGTGELFF	TGTGCTAGTGGTTTGGGACCGTCGGGAACCGGGGAGCTGTTTTTT
TRBD2	TRBV3-1	many	TRBJ2-3	CASSQVTSGTDTQYF	TGTGCCAGCAGCCAAGTCACTAGCGGCACAGATACGCAGTATTTT
TRBD1	TRBV6-2/TRBV6-3	many	TRBJ1-5	CASSQGATGIRRNQPQHF	TGTGCCAGTTCACAGGGGGCGACAGGAATTCGGCGCAATCAGCCCCAGCATTTT
TRBD2	TRBV7-2	many	TRBJ2-1	CASSLTNLAAFSQDEQFF	TGTGCCAGCAGCTTAACGAACCTAGCGGCCTTCTCCCAGGATGAGCAGTTCTTC
.	TRBV12-3/TRBV12-4	many	TRBJ1-1	CASSLTENTEAFF	TGTGCCAGCAGTCTTACAGAAAACACTGAAGCTTTCTTT
TRBD2	TRBV20-1	.	TRBJ2-3	CSARELAGDTQYF	TGCAGTGCTAGGGAGCTAGCGGGAGATACGCAGTATTTT
.	TRBV5-1	.	TRBJ2-2	CASSSSGRGDTGELFF	TGCGCCAGCAGCTCCTCGGGCAGGGGGGACACCGGGGAGCTGTTTTTT
.	TRBV29-1	many	TRBJ2-7	CSVGGTRDEQYF	TGCAGCGTTGGAGGGACCAGGGACGAGCAGTACTTC